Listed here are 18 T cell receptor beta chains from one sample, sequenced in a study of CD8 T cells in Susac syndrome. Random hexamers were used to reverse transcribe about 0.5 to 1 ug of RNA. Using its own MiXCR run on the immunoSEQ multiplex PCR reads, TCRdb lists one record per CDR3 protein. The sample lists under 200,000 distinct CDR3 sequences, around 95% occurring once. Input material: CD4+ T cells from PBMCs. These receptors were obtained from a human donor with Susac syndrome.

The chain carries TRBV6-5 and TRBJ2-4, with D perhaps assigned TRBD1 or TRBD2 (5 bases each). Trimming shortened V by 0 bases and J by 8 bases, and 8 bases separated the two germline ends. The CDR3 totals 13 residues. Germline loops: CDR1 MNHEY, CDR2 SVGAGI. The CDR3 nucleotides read TGTGCCAGCAGTTACTCGCGAGGGGACATTCAGTACTTC. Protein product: CASSYSRGDIQYF.

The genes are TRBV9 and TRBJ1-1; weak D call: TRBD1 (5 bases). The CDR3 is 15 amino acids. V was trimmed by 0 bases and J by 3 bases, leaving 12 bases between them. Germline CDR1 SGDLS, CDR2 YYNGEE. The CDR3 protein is CASSVVGDGDTEAFF. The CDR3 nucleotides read TGTGCCAGCAGCGTAGTGGGGGACGGGGACACTGAAGCTTTCTTT.

This chain's CDR3 is CASSVGSGQFDEQFF. For the CDR3, the DNA is TGTGCCAGCAGCGTAGGAAGCGGCCAGTTCGATGAGCAGTTCTTC. V and J are TRBV9 and TRBJ2-1; maybe TRBD2 (5 bases). Per the germline V gene, CDR1 is SGDLS and CDR2 is YYNGEE. The CDR3 has 15 amino acids. The V end lost 0 bases, the J end lost 8 bases, and 15 bases lay between the germline ends.

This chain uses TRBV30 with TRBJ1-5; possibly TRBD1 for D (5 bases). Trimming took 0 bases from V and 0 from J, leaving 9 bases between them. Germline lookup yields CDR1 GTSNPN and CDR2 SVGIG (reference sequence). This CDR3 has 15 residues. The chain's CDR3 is CAWSVRRGSNQPQHF. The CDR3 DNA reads TGTGCCTGGAGTGTACGTAGGGGTAGCAATCAGCCCCAGCATTTT.

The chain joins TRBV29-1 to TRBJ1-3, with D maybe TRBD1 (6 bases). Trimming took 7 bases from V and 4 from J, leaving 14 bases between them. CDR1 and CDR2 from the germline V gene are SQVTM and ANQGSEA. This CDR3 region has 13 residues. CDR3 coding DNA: TGCAGCGGAACCACAGGGAGAGGAAACACCATATATTTT. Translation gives CSGTTGRGNTIYF.

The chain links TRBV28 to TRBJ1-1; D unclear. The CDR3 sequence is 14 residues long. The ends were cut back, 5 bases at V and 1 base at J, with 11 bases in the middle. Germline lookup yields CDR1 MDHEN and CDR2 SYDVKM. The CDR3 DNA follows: TGTGCCAGCAGTCCTCTGTTGGGGAACACTGAAGCTTTCTTT. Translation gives CASSPLLGNTEAFF. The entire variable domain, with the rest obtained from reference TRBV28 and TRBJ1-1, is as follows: DVKVTQSSRYLVKRTGEKVFLECVQDMDHENMFWYRQDPGLGLRLIYFSYDVKMKEKGDIPEGYSVSREKKERFSLILESASTNQTSMYLCASSPLLGNTEAFFGQGTRLTVV.

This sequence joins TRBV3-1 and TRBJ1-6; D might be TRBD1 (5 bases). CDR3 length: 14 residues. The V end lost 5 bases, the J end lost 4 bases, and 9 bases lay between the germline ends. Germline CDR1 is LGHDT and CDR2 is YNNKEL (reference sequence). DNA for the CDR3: TGTGCCAGCAGCGAGGGGAGATATAATTCACCCCTCCACTTT. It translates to CASSEGRYNSPLHF. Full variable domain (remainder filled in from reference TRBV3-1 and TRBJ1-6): DTAVSQTPKYLVTQMGNDKSIKCEQNLGHDTMYWYKQDSKKFLKIMFSYNNKELIINETVPNRFSPKSPDKAHLNLHINSLELGDSAVYFCASSEGRYNSPLHFGNGTRLTVT.

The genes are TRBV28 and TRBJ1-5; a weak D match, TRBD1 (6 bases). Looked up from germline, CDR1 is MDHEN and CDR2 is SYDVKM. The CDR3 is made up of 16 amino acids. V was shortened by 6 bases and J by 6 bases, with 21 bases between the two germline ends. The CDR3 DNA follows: TGTGCCAGCAGCTTTAGTGGAAGCAGGGGTCGTCAGCCCCAGCATTTT. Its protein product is CASSFSGSRGRQPQHF.

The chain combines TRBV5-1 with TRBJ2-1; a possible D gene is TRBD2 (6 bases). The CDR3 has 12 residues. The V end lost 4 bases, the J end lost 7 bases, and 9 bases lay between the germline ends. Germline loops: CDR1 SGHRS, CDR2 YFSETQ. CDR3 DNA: TGCGCCAGCAGCACCGCGGGGAATGAGCAGTTCTTC. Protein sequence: CASSTAGNEQFF. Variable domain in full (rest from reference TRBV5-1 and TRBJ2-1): KAGVTQTPRYLIKTRGQQVTLSCSPISGHRSVSWYQQTPGQGLQFLFEYFSETQRNKGNFPGRFSGRQFSNSRSEMNVSTLELGDSALYLCASSTAGNEQFFGPGTRLTVL.

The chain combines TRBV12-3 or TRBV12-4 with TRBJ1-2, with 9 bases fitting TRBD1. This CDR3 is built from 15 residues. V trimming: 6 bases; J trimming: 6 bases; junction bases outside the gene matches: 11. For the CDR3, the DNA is TGTGCCAGCAGCCCGCAGGGACAGGGAGTCCATGGCTACACCTTC. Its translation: CASSPQGQGVHGYTF.

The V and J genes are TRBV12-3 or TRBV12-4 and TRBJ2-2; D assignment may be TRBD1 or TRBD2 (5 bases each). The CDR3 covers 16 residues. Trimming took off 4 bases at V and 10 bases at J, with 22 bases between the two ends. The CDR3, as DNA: TGTGCCAGCAGTTCCACTCGCCGGGACCCCAGAAAGGAGCTGTTTTTT. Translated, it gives CASSSTRRDPRKELFF.

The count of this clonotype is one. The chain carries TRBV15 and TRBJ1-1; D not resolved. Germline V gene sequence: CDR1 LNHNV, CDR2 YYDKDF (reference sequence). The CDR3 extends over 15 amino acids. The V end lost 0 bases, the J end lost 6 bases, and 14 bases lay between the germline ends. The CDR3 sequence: CATSRDPNRNAEAFF. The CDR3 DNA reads TGTGCCACCAGCAGAGATCCGAACCGAAATGCTGAAGCTTTCTTT.

The CDR3 protein is CASSIYRGSYTF. The DNA for the CDR3 is TGTGCCAGCAGTATATACAGGGGCTCCTACACCTTC. The chain carries TRBV12-3 or TRBV12-4 and TRBJ1-2, with 7 bases that match TRBD1. The V and J ends lost 5 bases and 10 bases, in that order; junction bases with no gene match: 7. The CDR3 is made up of 12 amino acids.

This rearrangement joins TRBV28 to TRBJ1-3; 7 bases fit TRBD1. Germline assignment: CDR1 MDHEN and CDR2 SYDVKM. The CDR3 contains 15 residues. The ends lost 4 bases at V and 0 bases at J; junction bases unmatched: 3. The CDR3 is CASSSQGGSGNTIYF. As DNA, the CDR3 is TGTGCCAGCAGTTCTCAGGGGGGCTCTGGAAACACCATATATTTT.

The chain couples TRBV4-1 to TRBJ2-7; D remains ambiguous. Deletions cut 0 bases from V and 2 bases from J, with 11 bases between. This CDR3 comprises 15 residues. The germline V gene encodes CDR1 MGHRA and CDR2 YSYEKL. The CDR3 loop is CASSQDGWWTYEQYV. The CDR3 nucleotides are TGCGCCAGCAGCCAAGACGGTTGGTGGACCTACGAGCAGTACGTC.

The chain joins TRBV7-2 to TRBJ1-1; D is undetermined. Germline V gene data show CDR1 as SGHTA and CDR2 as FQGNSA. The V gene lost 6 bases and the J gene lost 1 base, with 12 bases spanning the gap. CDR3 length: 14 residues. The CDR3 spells CASRSLASNTEAFF. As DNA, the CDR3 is TGTGCCAGCAGATCGTTGGCCTCGAACACTGAAGCTTTCTTT.

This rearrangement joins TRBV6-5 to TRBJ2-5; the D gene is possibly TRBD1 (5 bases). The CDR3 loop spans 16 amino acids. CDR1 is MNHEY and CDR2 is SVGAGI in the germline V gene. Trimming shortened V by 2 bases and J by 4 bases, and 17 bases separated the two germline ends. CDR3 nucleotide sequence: TGTGCCAGCAGTTACACGCGACAGATGTACCGAGAGACCCAGTACTTC. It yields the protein CASSYTRQMYRETQYF.

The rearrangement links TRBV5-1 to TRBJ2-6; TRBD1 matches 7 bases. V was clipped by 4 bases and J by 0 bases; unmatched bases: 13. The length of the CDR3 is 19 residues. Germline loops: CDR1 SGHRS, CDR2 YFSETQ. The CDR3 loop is CASSRGHGQAISGANVLTF. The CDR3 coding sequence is TGCGCCAGCAGCCGCGGCCACGGACAGGCCATCTCTGGGGCCAACGTCCTGACTTTC.